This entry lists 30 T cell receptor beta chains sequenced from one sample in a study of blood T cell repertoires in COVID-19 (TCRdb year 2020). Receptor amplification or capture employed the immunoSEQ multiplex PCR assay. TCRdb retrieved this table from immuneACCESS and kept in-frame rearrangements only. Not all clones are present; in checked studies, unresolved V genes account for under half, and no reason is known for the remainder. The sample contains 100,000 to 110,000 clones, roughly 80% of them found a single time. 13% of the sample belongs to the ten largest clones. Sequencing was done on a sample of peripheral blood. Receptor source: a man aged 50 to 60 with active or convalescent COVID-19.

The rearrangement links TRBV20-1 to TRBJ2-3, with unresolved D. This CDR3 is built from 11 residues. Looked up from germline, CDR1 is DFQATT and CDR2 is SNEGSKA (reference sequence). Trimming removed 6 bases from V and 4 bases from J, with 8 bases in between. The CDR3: CSASFADTQYF. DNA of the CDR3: TGCAGTGCCTCCTTTGCAGATACGCAGTATTTT.

The CDR3, as DNA: TGTGCCAGCATTTACCGGGACAGAACCTACAATGAGCAGTTCTTC. Translated: CASIYRDRTYNEQFF. This chain links TRBV11-2 with TRBJ2-1; TRBD1 aligns across 7 bases. Trimming removed 7 bases from V and 2 bases from J; junction bases left unmatched: 8. From germline, CDR1 is SGHAT and CDR2 FQNNGV. This CDR3 has 15 amino acids.

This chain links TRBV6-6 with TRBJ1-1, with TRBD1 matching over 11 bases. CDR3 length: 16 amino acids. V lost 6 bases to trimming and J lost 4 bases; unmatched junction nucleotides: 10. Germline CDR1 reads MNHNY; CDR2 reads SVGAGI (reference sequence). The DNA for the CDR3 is TGTGCCAGCAGCAGGACAGGGGGCGGCGGTTTCACTGAAGCTTTCTTT. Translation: CASSRTGGGGFTEAFF.

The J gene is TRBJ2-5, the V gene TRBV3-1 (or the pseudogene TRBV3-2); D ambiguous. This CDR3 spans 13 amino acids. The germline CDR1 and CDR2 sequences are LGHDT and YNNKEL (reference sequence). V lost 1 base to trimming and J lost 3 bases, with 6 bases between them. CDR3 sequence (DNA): TGTGCCAGCAGCCAAGGAGGCGAAGAGACCCAGTACTTC. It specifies CASSQGGEETQYF.

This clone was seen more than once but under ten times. The CDR3 protein is CASSSDGLAGVEQYF. CDR3 DNA: TGTGCCAGCAGCTCAGACGGACTAGCGGGAGTTGAGCAGTACTTC. The rearrangement joins TRBV7-2 to TRBJ2-7; 13 positions agree with TRBD2. Trimming cost V 4 bases and J 7 bases; bases outside gene matches: 7. This CDR3 has 15 residues. Germline-derived CDR1 and CDR2 are SGHTA and FQGNSA.

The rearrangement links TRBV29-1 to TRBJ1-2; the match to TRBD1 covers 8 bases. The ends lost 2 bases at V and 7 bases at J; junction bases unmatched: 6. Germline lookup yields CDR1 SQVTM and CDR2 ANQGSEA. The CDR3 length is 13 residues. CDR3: CSVETGGNLGYTF. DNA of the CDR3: TGCAGCGTTGAAACAGGGGGTAATCTTGGCTACACCTTC.

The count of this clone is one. The chain's CDR3 is CASSKEAGGDTGELFF. The CDR3 DNA sequence: TGTGCCAGCAGCAAAGAAGCGGGAGGGGACACCGGGGAGCTGTTTTTT. V is TRBV21-1 and J is TRBJ2-2; the table's D call of TRBD2 was not tested on the DNA. TRBV21-1 is assigned pseudogene status. The CDR3 loop spans 16 amino acids.

The DNA for the CDR3 is TGTGCCAGCAAAGGACTAGCGTCGAATGAGCAGTTCTTC. Residues: CASKGLASNEQFF. The V call is TRBV12-3 or TRBV12-4, the J call TRBJ2-1; TRBD2 matches at 9 bases. With V trimmed by 7 bases and J by 7 bases, 5 bases remained unmatched. The CDR3 runs to 13 residues.

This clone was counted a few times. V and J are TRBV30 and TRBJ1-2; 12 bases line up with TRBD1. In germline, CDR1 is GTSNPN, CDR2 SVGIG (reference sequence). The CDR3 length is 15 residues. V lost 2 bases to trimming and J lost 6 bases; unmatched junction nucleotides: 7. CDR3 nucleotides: TGTGCCTGGAGTAGACCCGGGACAGGGGGCGATGGCTACACCTTC. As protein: CAWSRPGTGGDGYTF.

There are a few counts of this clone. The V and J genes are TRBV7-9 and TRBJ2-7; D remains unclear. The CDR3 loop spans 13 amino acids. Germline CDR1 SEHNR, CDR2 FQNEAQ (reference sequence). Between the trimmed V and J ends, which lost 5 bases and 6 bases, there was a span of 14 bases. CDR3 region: CASSIDIRGEQYF. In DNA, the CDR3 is TGTGCCAGCAGCATAGACATCAGAGGCGAGCAGTACTTC.

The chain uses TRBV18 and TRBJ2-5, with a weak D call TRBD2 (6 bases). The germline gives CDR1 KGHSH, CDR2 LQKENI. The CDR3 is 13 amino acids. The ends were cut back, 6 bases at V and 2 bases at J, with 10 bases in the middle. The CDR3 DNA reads TGTGCCAGCTCCCTGGGACTTCAAGAGACCCAGTACTTC. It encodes CASSLGLQETQYF.

DNA for the CDR3: TGTGCCAGCAGGCAGGGCAGGGAGGATGGCTACACCTTC. This encodes CASRQGREDGYTF. The chain is built from TRBV2 and TRBJ1-2; D might be TRBD1 (5 bases). The V gene lost 6 bases and the J gene lost 6 bases, with 14 bases spanning the gap. Per germline, CDR1 SNHLY and CDR2 FYNNEI. This CDR3 region has 13 residues.

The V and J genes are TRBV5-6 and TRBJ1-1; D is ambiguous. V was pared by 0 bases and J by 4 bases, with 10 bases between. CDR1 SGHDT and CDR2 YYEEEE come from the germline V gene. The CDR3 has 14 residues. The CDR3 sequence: CASSLVGWATEAFF. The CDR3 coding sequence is TGTGCCAGCAGCTTGGTGGGTTGGGCCACTGAAGCTTTCTTT.

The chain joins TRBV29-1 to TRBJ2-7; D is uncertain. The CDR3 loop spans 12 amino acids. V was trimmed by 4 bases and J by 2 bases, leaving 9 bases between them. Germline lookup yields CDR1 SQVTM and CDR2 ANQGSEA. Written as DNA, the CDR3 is TGCAGCGTTGTTGTCACTACCTACGAGCAGTACTTC. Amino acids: CSVVVTTYEQYF.

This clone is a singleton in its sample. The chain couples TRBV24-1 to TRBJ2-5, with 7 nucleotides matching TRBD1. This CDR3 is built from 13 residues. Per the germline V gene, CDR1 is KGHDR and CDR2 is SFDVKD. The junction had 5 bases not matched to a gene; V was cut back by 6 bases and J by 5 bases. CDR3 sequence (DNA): TGTGCCACCAGTCCGGGACAGTACGAGACCCAGTACTTC. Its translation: CATSPGQYETQYF.

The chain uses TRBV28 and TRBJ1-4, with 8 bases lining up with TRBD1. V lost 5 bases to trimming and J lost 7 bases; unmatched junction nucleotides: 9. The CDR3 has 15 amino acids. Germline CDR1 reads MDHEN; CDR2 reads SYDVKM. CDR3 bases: TGTGCCAGCAGTCTACGACAGGGGAGGGGTGAAAAACTGTTTTTT. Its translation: CASSLRQGRGEKLFF.

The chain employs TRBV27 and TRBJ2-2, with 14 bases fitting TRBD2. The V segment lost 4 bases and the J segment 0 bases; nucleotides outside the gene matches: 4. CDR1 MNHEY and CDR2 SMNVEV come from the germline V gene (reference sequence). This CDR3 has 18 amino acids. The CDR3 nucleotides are TGTGCCAGCAGTTCCGGGACTAGCGGGAGAACGAACACCGGGGAGCTGTTTTTT. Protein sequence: CASSSGTSGRTNTGELFF.

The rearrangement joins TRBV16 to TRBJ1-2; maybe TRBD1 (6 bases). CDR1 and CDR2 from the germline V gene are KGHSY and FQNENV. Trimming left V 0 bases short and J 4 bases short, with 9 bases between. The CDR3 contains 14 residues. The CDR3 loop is CASSQSGASYGYTF. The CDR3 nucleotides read TGTGCCAGCAGCCAATCGGGGGCGAGCTATGGCTACACCTTC.

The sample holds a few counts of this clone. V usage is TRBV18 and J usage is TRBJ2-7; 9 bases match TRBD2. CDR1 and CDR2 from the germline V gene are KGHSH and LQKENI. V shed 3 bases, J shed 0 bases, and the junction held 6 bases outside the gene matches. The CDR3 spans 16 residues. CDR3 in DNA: TGTGCCAGCTCACCGTCGGCGGGAGGGAACTCCTACGAGCAGTACTTC. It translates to CASSPSAGGNSYEQYF.

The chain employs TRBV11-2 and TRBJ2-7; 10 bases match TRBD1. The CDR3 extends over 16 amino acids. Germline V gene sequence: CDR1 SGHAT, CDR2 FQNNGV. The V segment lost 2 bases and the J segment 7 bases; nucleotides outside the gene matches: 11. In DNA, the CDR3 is TGTGCCAGCAGCTTAATCGCCGGGACAGGGGTTAAGGAGCAGTACTTC. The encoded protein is CASSLIAGTGVKEQYF.

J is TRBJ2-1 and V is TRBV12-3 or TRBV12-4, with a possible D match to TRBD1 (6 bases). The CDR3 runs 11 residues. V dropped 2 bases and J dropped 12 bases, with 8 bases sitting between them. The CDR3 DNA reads TGTGCCAGCAGTTTAAAAGGGGGGCAGTTCTTC. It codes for CASSLKGGQFF.

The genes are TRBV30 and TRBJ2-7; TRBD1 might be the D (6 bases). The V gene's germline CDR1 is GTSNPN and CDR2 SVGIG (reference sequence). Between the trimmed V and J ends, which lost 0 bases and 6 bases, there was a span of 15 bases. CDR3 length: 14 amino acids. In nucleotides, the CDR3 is TGTGCCTGGAGTGTCAGCAGGGGAAGAGTCGAGCAGTACTTC. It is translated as CAWSVSRGRVEQYF.

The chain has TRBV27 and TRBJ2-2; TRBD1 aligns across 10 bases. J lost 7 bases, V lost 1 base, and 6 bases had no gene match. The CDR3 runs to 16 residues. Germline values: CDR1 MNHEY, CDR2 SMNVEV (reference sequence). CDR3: CASSLYDRGPSGELFF. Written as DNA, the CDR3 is TGTGCCAGCAGTTTATACGACAGGGGGCCCAGCGGGGAGCTGTTTTTT.

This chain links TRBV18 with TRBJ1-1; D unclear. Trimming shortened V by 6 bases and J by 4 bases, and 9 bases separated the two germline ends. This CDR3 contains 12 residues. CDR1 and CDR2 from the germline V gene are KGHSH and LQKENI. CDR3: CASSLAATEAFF. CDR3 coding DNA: TGTGCCAGCTCCCTAGCGGCCACTGAAGCTTTCTTT.

CDR3 nucleotides: TGTGCCACCAGCGATGGGACTAGCGGAGTGGGGTACGAGCAGTACTTC. It specifies CATSDGTSGVGYEQYF. This chain connects TRBV15 to TRBJ2-7, with 11 bases matching TRBD2. The CDR3 contains 16 residues. V lost 5 bases to trimming and J lost 4 bases; unmatched junction nucleotides: 10. Germline CDR1 and CDR2: LNHNV and YYDKDF (reference sequence). Full variable domain (remainder filled in from reference TRBV15 and TRBJ2-7): DAMVIQNPRYQVTQFGKPVTLSCSQTLNHNVMYWYQQKSSQAPKLLFHYYDKDFNNEADTPDNFQSRRPNTSFCFLDIRSPGLGDTAMYLCATSDGTSGVGYEQYFGPGTRLTVT.

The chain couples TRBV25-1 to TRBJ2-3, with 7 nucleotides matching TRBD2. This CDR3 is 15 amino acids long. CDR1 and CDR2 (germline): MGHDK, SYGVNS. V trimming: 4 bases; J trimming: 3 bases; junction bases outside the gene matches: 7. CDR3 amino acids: CASSAGLGVTDTQYF. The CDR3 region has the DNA TGTGCCAGCAGTGCTGGACTAGGAGTGACAGATACGCAGTATTTT.

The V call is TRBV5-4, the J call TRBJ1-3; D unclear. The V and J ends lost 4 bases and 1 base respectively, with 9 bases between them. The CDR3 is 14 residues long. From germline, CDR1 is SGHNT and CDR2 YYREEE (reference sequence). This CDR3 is CASSLGSSGNTIYF. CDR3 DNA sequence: TGTGCCAGCAGCCTGGGTTCATCTGGAAACACCATATATTTT.

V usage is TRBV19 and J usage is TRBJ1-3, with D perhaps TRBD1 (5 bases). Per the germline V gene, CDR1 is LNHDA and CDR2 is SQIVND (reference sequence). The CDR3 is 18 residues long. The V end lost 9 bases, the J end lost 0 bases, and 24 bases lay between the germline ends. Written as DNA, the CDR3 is TGTGCCAGCACCGATGGGCAAGGGGCCGGGTACTCTGGAAACACCATATATTTT. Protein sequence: CASTDGQGAGYSGNTIYF.

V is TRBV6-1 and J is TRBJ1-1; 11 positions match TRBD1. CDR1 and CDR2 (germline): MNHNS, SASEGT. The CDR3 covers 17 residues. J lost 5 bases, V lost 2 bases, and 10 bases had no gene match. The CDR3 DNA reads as TGTGCCAGCAGTGAAAGGTACGGACAGGGGGCGAAAACTGAAGCTTTCTTT. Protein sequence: CASSERYGQGAKTEAFF.

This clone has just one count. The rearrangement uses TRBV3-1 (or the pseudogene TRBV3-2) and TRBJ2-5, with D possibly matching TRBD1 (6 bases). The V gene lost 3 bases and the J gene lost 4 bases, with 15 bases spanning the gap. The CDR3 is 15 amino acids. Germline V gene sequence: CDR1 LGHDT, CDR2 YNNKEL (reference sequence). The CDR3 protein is CASSQPTGLGETQYF. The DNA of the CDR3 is TGTGCCAGCAGCCAGCCTACAGGGCTAGGAGAGACCCAGTACTTC.